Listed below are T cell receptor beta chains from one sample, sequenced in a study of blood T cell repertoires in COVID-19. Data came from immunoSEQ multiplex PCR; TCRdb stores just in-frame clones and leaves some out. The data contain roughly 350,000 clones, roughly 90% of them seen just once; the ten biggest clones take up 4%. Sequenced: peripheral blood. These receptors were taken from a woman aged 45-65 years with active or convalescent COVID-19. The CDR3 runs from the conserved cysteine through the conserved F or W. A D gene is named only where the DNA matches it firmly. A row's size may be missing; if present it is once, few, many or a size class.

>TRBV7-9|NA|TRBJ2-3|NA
CASSTGVSTDTQYF
TGTGCCAGTTCCACCGGAGTAAGCACAGATACGCAGTATTTT
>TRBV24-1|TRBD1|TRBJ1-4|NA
CATSDSRDSGEKLFF
TGTGCCACCAGTGACTCCAGGGACAGCGGAGAAAAACTGTTTTTT
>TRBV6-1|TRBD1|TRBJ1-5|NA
CASSESRGRSNQPQHF
TGTGCCAGCAGTGAATCCAGGGGGCGTAGCAATCAGCCCCAGCATTTT
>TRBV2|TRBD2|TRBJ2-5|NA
CAILGLAGVETQYF
TGTGCCATCCTGGGACTAGCGGGGGTTGAGACCCAGTACTTC
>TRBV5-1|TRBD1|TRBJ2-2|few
CASSWGTENTGELFF
TGCGCCAGCAGCTGGGGGACAGAGAACACCGGGGAGCTGTTTTTT
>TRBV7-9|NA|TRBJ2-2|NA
CASSDRVFAGELFF
TGTGCCAGCAGCGACCGGGTGTTCGCCGGGGAGCTGTTTTTT
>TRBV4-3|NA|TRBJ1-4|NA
CASSPRGNGNEKLFF
TGCGCCAGCAGCCCGAGGGGGAATGGTAATGAAAAACTGTTTTTT
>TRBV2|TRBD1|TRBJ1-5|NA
CASSGDREALQPQHF
TGTGCCAGCAGTGGGGACAGGGAAGCCCTTCAGCCCCAGCATTTT
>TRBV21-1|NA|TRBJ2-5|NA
CASNRGASGEQETQYF
TGTGCCAGCAACCGAGGGGCTAGCGGGGAACAAGAGACCCAGTACTTC
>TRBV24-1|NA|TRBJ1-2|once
CATSDYTALTSYGYTF
TGTGCCACCAGTGATTATACAGCTCTGACCTCATATGGCTACACCTTC
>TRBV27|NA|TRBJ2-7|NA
CASSPFRRAYEQYF
TGTGCCAGCAGTCCCTTTAGGCGGGCCTACGAGCAGTACTTC
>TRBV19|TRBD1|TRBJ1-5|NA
CASTPTGGFGQPQHF
TGTGCCAGTACCCCGACAGGGGGTTTTGGTCAGCCCCAGCATTTT
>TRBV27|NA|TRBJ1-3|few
CASSSAGAGGNTIYF
TGTGCCAGCAGTTCGGCGGGGGCGGGAGGAAACACCATATATTTT
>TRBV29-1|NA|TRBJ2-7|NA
CSAQQGAYEQYF
TGCAGCGCGCAACAGGGAGCCTACGAGCAGTACTTC
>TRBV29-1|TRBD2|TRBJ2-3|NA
CSVPRGGSADTQYF
TGCAGCGTTCCACGGGGGGGTAGCGCAGATACGCAGTATTTT
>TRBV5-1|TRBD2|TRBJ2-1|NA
CASSPGLAGEAEQFF
TGCGCCAGCAGCCCAGGACTAGCGGGAGAGGCTGAGCAGTTCTTC
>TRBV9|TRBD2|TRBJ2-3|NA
CASSVATSGSDTQYF
TGTGCCAGCAGCGTAGCAACTAGCGGGTCAGATACGCAGTATTTT
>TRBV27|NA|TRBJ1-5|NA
CASSLGRGFNQPQHF
TGTGCCAGCAGTTTGGGTAGGGGATTCAATCAGCCCCAGCATTTT
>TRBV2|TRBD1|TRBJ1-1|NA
CASSEVPIWTGDYTEAFF
TGTGCCAGCAGTGAAGTCCCAATTTGGACAGGAGACTACACTGAAGCTTTCTTT
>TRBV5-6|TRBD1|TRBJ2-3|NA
CASSLGFAGQAPTDTQYF
TGTGCCAGCAGCTTGGGGTTCGCGGGACAGGCACCCACAGATACGCAGTATTTT
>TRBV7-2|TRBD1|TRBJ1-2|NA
CASSQTGGNNYGYTF
TGTGCCAGCAGCCAGACAGGGGGAAACAACTATGGCTACACCTTC
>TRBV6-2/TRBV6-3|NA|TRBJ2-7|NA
CASSYLYRVDLSSYEQYF
TGTGCCAGCAGTTACTTGTACAGGGTCGATTTGAGCTCCTACGAGCAGTACTTC
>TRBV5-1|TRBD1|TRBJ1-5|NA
CASSPAPRQGQPQHF
TGCGCCAGCAGCCCGGCTCCCCGACAGGGTCAGCCCCAGCATTTT
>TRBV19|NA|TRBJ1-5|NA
CASTGVGGSQPQHF
TGTGCCAGTACCGGAGTGGGAGGGAGTCAGCCCCAGCATTTT
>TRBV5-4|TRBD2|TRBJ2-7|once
CASSSGGGGYHFEQYF
TGTGCCAGCAGCTCTGGGGGCGGGGGGTACCATTTTGAGCAGTACTTC
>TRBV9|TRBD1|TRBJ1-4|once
CASSARDRGGEKLFF
TGTGCCAGCAGCGCGAGAGACAGGGGTGGTGAAAAACTGTTTTTT
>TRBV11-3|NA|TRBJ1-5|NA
CASSLEFPHSNQPQHF
TGTGCCAGCAGCTTAGAGTTTCCCCATAGCAATCAGCCCCAGCATTTT
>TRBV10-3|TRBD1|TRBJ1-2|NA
CAISFPGQGVVGFYGYTF
TGTGCCATCAGCTTCCCAGGGCAGGGGGTGGTGGGATTCTATGGCTACACCTTC
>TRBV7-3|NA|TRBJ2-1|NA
CASSSPPGEQFF
TGTGCCAGCAGCTCCCCCCCAGGTGAGCAGTTCTTC
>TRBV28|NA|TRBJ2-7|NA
CASSFPTADEQYF
TGTGCCAGCAGTTTCCCGACAGCAGACGAGCAGTACTTC
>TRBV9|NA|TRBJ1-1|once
CASSPIDRVVDEAFF
TGTGCCAGCAGCCCAATCGACCGGGTAGTAGATGAAGCTTTCTTT